This T cell receptor beta chain stems from a study of cytomegalovirus exposure and HLA in healthy donors. Study observations and caveats: Clusters of TCRs from the first cohort tended to co-occur in the 95 to 150 validation repertoires (as a later analysis found). Overall, around 160 TCR beta chains were annotated as cytomegalovirus-associated.

For this clone: Antigen unknown.

TCRdb's copy holds only in-frame clones and misses some; the assay was immunoSEQ multiplex PCR. The sample lists 150,000 to 200,000 clones, around 85% occurring once. The donors were in the 120-subject validation cohort, distinct from the 666-subject first cohort. This sequence was found in a man in his late teens or twenties in good health and CMV-seropositive. The specimen sequenced was PBMCs.

CDR3 residues: CASSFAGTSGGNEQFF. The CDR3 DNA follows: TGCGCCAGCAGCTTCGCCGGGACTAGCGGGGGCAATGAGCAGTTCTTC. This chain links TRBV5-1 with TRBJ2-1, with TRBD2 identical over 14 bases. V gave up 2 bases and J gave up 6 bases; unmatched junction bases: 4. The CDR3 runs to 16 residues. Germline CDR1 is SGHRS and CDR2 is YFSETQ.